This T cell receptor (beta chain) was observed in a study of blood T cell repertoires in COVID-19. Background on the study: The study drew acute and convalescent COVID-19 samples from the United States, Italy and Spain. The analysed material was cDNA or gDNA that came from T cells, B-cell-depleted T cells, or PBMCs.

Authors' analysis steps: Amplifying reference gene primers gave estimates of nucleated cell counts. This table comes from immunoSEQ multiplex PCR, and its TCRdb copy is limited to in-frame clones, with some not included. The V and J calls and clone size were taken over from that table, and D and trimming were inferred from the DNA. The table lists some 120,000 clones, about 80% of them singletons. The specimen sequenced was peripheral blood. The TCR was taken from a woman aged 50 to 65 with acute or convalescent COVID-19.

The CDR3 reads CASRTSGEQETQYF. The CDR3 nucleotides are TGTGCCAGCAGGACTAGCGGGGAGCAAGAGACCCAGTACTTC. The chain is built from TRBV27 and TRBJ2-5; 11 positions match TRBD2. Losses at the gene ends were 6 bases for V and 2 bases for J; bases not matched to a gene: 2. Germline CDR1 is MNHEY and CDR2 is SMNVEV (reference sequence). The CDR3 consists of 14 residues.